These 21 T cell receptor beta chains were sequenced from one sample in a study of blood T cell repertoires in COVID-19. TCRdb's copy holds only in-frame clones and misses some; the assay was immunoSEQ multiplex PCR. Among some 71,000 clones listed, 81% were seen once. The sequenced sample consisted of peripheral blood. The receptors here all came from a woman aged 70-85 years with acute or convalescent COVID-19.

The chain joins TRBV29-1 to TRBJ2-1; 8 positions agree with TRBD1. The CDR3 sequence is 13 residues long. Trimming cost V 6 bases and J 7 bases; bases outside gene matches: 8. Per the germline V gene, CDR1 is SQVTM and CDR2 is ANQGSEA. As DNA, the CDR3 is TGCAGCGTGGGTCAGGGGGCTAATAATGAGCAGTTCTTC. It is translated as CSVGQGANNEQFF.

This chain connects TRBV5-1 to TRBJ2-2; 9 bases match TRBD1. Germline trimming cut 1 base from V and 7 bases from J; bases unmatched to any gene: 5. Germline V gene data show CDR1 as SGHRS and CDR2 as YFSETQ. The CDR3 contains 15 residues. The CDR3 loop reads CASSLTGQGIGELFF. The CDR3 coding sequence is TGCGCCAGCAGCTTGACGGGACAGGGAATCGGGGAGCTGTTTTTT.

The chain joins TRBV27 to TRBJ2-5; TRBD2 matches at 9 bases. From germline, CDR1 is MNHEY and CDR2 SMNVEV (reference sequence). The CDR3 sequence is 17 residues long. J lost 4 bases, V lost 8 bases, and 17 bases had no gene match. CDR3 DNA sequence: TGTGCCAGCGCCGTTGGGGGCGGGAGGGGGTTCCGAGAGACCCAGTACTTC. Protein sequence: CASAVGGGRGFRETQYF.

The chain combines TRBV15 with TRBJ2-3; 10 positions match TRBD2. This CDR3 is built from 16 residues. V trimming: 7 bases; J trimming: 6 bases; junction bases outside the gene matches: 13. Germline V gene lookup returns CDR1 LNHNV and CDR2 YYDKDF (reference sequence). The CDR3 DNA sequence: TGTGCCACCACTCCCCGCCCGGGACTAGCGATTGATACGCAGTATTTT. It encodes CATTPRPGLAIDTQYF.

V is TRBV6-6 and J is TRBJ2-7; 10 bases match TRBD1. CDR1 is MNHNY, CDR2 SVGAGI, per germline (reference sequence). The length of the CDR3 is 22 residues. Losses at the gene ends were 5 bases for V and 2 bases for J; bases not matched to a gene: 27. CDR3 sequence reads: CASSPTGQGKASSGRPPYEQYF. The CDR3 DNA sequence: TGTGCCAGCAGTCCAACGGGACAGGGGAAGGCATCGAGCGGGAGACCCCCCTACGAGCAGTACTTC.

The V and J genes are TRBV7-9 and TRBJ2-5, with TRBD1 as a possible D gene (6 bases). Trimming pared 3 bases from V and 5 bases from J, leaving 19 bases between. The CDR3 runs 16 residues. CDR1 is SEHNR and CDR2 is FQNEAQ in the germline V gene (reference sequence). The CDR3, as DNA: TGTGCCAGCAGCTTGTCCGAAACAGGGATATTTGAGACCCAGTACTTC. Its protein product is CASSLSETGIFETQYF.

The V and J genes are TRBV7-8 and TRBJ2-5; tentative D call: TRBD1 (5 bases). Germline V gene data show CDR1 as SGHVS and CDR2 as FQNEAQ. V was trimmed by 1 base and J by 5 bases, leaving 11 bases between them. The CDR3 has 14 residues. Here the CDR3 DNA reads TGTGCCAGCAGCTTAGGGGGCTGGCAGGAGACCCAGTACTTC. It encodes CASSLGGWQETQYF.

This clone was seen once. This chain connects TRBV29-1 to TRBJ1-1; D is unresolved. Trimming took off 4 bases at V and 1 base at J, with 10 bases between the two ends. CDR1 is SQVTM and CDR2 is ANQGSEA in the germline V gene. The length of the CDR3 is 13 residues. The chain's CDR3 is CSVGDTPNTEAFF. In DNA, the CDR3 is TGCAGCGTTGGCGACACTCCGAACACTGAAGCTTTCTTT.

The chain combines TRBV6-4 with TRBJ1-6; D is possibly TRBD1 (6 bases). Germline values: CDR1 MRHNA, CDR2 SNTAGT. Trimming removed 5 bases at V and 3 bases at J, with 11 bases between. This CDR3 contains 15 residues. For the CDR3, the DNA is TGTGCCAGCAGTTTGGACAGCAACTATAATTCACCCCTCCACTTT. It translates to CASSLDSNYNSPLHF.

This chain links TRBV11-2 with TRBJ1-1, with TRBD1 identical over 9 bases. Germline V gives CDR1 SGHAT, CDR2 FQNNGV. The CDR3 loop spans 18 amino acids. Trimming removed 2 bases from V and 5 bases from J; junction bases left unmatched: 15. CDR3 loop: CASSLHPGTGFFGTEAFF. DNA of the CDR3: TGTGCCAGCAGCTTACATCCCGGGACAGGGTTTTTTGGGACTGAAGCTTTCTTT.

The J gene is TRBJ2-2, the V gene TRBV5-6; D is possibly TRBD1 (6 bases). The V gene's germline CDR1 is SGHDT and CDR2 YYEEEE. The CDR3 totals 17 residues. V lost 1 base to trimming and J lost 4 bases, with 17 bases between them. The CDR3: CASSLPDRLPITGELFF. DNA of the CDR3: TGTGCCAGCAGCTTGCCGGACAGACTCCCCATCACCGGGGAGCTGTTTTTT.

The V and J genes are TRBV7-8 and TRBJ2-5, with TRBD2 matching 11 bases. The CDR3 has 15 amino acids. Per germline, CDR1 SGHVS and CDR2 FQNEAQ. V was pared by 6 bases and J by 3 bases, with 6 bases of the junction left unmatched. CDR3 in amino acids: CASSRLLAGEETQYF. In DNA form, the CDR3 reads TGTGCCAGCAGTAGATTACTAGCGGGGGAAGAGACCCAGTACTTC.

The table lists this clone with a count of one. V gene TRBV12-3 or TRBV12-4 combines with J gene TRBJ2-5; TRBD1 aligns across 7 bases. The CDR3 consists of 13 residues. Trimming at V came to 8 bases and at J to 5 bases, leaving 8 bases not matched to a gene. The CDR3 loop is CASRRGGVETQYF. Written as DNA, the CDR3 is TGTGCCAGCCGTAGAGGGGGCGTGGAGACCCAGTACTTC.

V usage is TRBV7-8 and J usage is TRBJ2-1; 9 bases match TRBD2. The CDR3 is 16 amino acids. Trimming took 3 bases from V and 0 from J; bases not matched to a gene: 3. Germline loops: CDR1 SGHVS, CDR2 FQNEAQ. Here the CDR3 reads CASSFDSGSSYNEQFF. The DNA for the CDR3 is TGTGCCAGCAGCTTCGATAGCGGGAGCTCCTACAATGAGCAGTTCTTC.

This chain links TRBV6-5 with TRBJ1-6; TRBD1 agrees at 8 bases. V dropped 6 bases and J dropped 14; count of bases not matched to a gene: 6. CDR1 and CDR2 from the germline V gene are MNHEY and SVGAGI. The CDR3 is 12 amino acids. CDR3 region: CASSGQGLTLHF. In DNA, the CDR3 is TGTGCCAGCAGCGGACAGGGCTTAACCCTCCACTTT.

The J gene is TRBJ2-7, the V gene TRBV19; D possibly corresponds to TRBD2 (6 bases). Trimming removed 9 bases from V and 0 bases from J, with 12 bases in between. Germline CDR1 is LNHDA and CDR2 is SQIVND (reference sequence). The CDR3 runs to 13 residues. The CDR3: CASRDFNSYEQYF. In nucleotides, the CDR3 is TGTGCCAGCCGGGACTTCAACTCCTACGAGCAGTACTTC.

The rearrangement uses TRBV14 and TRBJ2-6; 10 positions match TRBD1. Germline-derived CDR1 and CDR2 are SGHDN and FVKESK. The CDR3 is 16 residues long. V lost 4 bases, J lost 3 bases, and 3 bases stayed unmatched. CDR3 in amino acids: CASSRTGGFGANVLTF. CDR3 nucleotide sequence: TGTGCCAGCAGCCGGACAGGGGGTTTTGGGGCCAACGTCCTGACTTTC. Together with reference TRBV14 and TRBJ2-6, the CDR3 gives the full variable domain: EAGVTQFPSHSVIEKGQTVTLRCDPISGHDNLYWYRRVMGKEIKFLLHFVKESKQDESGMPNNRFLAERTGGTYSTLKVQPAELEDSGVYFCASSRTGGFGANVLTFGAGSRLTVL.

This clone came up a few times. The V and J genes are TRBV11-2 and TRBJ2-5; 7 bases are a match to TRBD1. The CDR3 is 19 residues long. The V and J ends lost 3 bases and 2 bases, in that order; junction bases with no gene match: 18. Germline V gives CDR1 SGHAT, CDR2 FQNNGV. The CDR3 coding sequence is TGTGCCAGCAGCTTTGGGCTACCGAGCGGCAGGGGGATTCAAGAGACCCAGTACTTC. Translated: CASSFGLPSGRGIQETQYF.

The chain links TRBV6-1 to TRBJ1-1; D remains unclear. This CDR3 has 16 amino acids. V dropped 2 bases and J dropped 2 bases, with 15 bases sitting between them. Germline-derived CDR1 and CDR2 are MNHNS and SASEGT. CDR3 nucleotides: TGTGCCAGCAGTGAAAGGTTTGGAAGCGGTAACACTGAAGCTTTCTTT. It codes for CASSERFGSGNTEAFF.

For the CDR3, the DNA is TGTGCCAGCAGTAAACCGGACAACTCCTACGAGCAGTACTTC. Protein product: CASSKPDNSYEQYF. The rearrangement uses TRBV6-1 and TRBJ2-7, with D possibly being TRBD1 (5 bases). CDR3 size: 14 residues. The V gene lost 5 bases and the J gene lost 0 bases, with 11 bases spanning the gap. Germline V gene lookup returns CDR1 MNHNS and CDR2 SASEGT.

This chain uses TRBV4-1 with TRBJ1-2, with 7 bases matching TRBD1. Germline V gives CDR1 MGHRA, CDR2 YSYEKL. The length of the CDR3 is 17 residues. V lost 5 bases, J lost 1 base, and 13 bases stayed unmatched. The CDR3 DNA sequence: TGCGCCAGCAGCAAGGGGGCCACGAAGACCATTAACTATGGCTACACCTTC. Translation gives CASSKGATKTINYGYTF.